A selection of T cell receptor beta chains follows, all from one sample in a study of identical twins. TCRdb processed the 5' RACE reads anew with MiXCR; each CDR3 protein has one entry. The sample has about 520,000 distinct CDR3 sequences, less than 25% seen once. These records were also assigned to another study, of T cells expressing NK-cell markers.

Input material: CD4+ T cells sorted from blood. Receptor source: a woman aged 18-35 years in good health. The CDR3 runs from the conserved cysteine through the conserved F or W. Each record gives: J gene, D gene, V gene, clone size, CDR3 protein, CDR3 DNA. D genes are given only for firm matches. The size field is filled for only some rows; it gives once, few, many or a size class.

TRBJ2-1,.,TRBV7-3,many,CASSLTGTTYNEQFF,TGTGCCAGCAGCTTAACCGGGACGACCTACAATGAGCAGTTCTTC
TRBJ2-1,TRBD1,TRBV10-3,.,CAISPAGTGGYSEQFF,TGTGCCATCAGTCCTGCCGGGACAGGGGGCTATAGTGAGCAGTTCTTC
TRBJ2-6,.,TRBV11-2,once,CASSLVWGQSSGANVLTF,TGTGCCAGCAGCTTAGTTTGGGGCCAAAGCTCTGGGGCCAACGTCCTGACTTTC
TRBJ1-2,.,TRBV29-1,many,CTPACTMLYGYTF,TGCACCCCGGCGTGTACGATGCTTTATGGCTACACCTTC
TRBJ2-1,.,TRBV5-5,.,CASSSGQDEQFF,TGTGCCAGCAGCTCCGGACAAGATGAGCAGTTCTTC
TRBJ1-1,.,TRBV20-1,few,CSARDPNTEAFF,TGCAGTGCCCGAGACCCAAACACTGAAGCTTTCTTT
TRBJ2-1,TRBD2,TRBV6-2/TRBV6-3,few,CASTPGLAWNEQFF,TGTGCCAGCACTCCGGGACTAGCGTGGAATGAGCAGTTCTTC
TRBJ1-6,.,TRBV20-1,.,CSASPTGDSPLHF,TGCAGTGCTAGTCCAACTGGGGATTCACCCCTCCACTTT
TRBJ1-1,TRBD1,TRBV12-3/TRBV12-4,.,CASSTWTGRAEAFF,TGTGCCAGCAGTACCTGGACAGGGAGGGCTGAAGCTTTCTTT
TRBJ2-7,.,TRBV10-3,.,CAIRPDGTYEQYF,TGTGCCATCAGACCCGACGGGACCTACGAGCAGTACTTC
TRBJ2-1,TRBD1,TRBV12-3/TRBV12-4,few,CASRGQGANIEQFF,TGTGCCAGCAGAGGACAGGGGGCTAACATTGAGCAGTTCTTC
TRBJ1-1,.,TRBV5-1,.,CASSLEKNTEAFF,TGCGCCAGCAGCTTGGAGAAGAACACTGAAGCTTTCTTT
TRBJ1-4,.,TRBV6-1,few,CASSQWTGQKLFF,TGTGCCAGCAGCCAGTGGACCGGCCAAAAACTGTTTTTT
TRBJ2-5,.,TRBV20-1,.,CSARDLGLETQYF,TGCAGTGCTAGAGATCTGGGCCTGGAGACCCAGTACTTC
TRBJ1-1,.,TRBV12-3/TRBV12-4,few,CASRKHKNTEAFF,TGTGCCAGCAGAAAACACAAGAACACTGAAGCTTTCTTT
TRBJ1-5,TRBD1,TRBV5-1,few,CASSLGQGFNQPQHF,TGCGCCAGCAGTTTAGGACAGGGTTTCAATCAGCCCCAGCATTTT
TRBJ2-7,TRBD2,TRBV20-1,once,CSGYGEGYEQYF,TGCAGTGGATATGGGGAGGGCTACGAGCAGTACTTC
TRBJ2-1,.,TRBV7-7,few,CASSPSPGNEQFF,TGTGCCAGCAGCCCATCCCCGGGGAATGAGCAGTTCTTC
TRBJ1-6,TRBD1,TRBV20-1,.,CSAPDGQGRSPLHF,TGCAGTGCTCCTGACGGACAGGGTCGTTCACCCCTCCACTTT
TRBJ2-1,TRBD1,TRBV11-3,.,CASSLLGQRSGEQFF,TGTGCCAGCAGCTTGTTGGGACAGAGGAGCGGCGAGCAGTTCTTC
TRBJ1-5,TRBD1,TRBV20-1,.,CSATTGANQPQHF,TGCAGTGCCACTACAGGGGCCAATCAGCCCCAGCATTTT
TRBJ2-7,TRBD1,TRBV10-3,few,CATMGQFLYEQYF,TGTGCCACAATGGGACAGTTCCTCTACGAGCAGTACTTC
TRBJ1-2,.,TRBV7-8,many,CASSRETGNYGYTF,TGTGCCAGCAGCAGAGAGACAGGAAACTATGGCTACACCTTC
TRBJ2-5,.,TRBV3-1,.,CASSHVYQPSFRETQYF,TGTGCCAGCAGCCACGTTTATCAACCGTCCTTTAGGGAGACCCAGTACTTC
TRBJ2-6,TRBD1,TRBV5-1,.,CASSQGAGGANVLTF,TGCGCCAGCAGCCAGGGGGCAGGTGGGGCCAACGTCCTGACTTTC
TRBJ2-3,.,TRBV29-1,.,CSVAFLSGPKTDTQYF,TGCAGCGTTGCCTTCTTAAGCGGACCGAAGACAGATACGCAGTATTTT